This T cell receptor (beta chain) emerged from a study of blood T cells in healthy people across ages. Findings and caveats of the study: The long-lived group displayed more naive CD4+ cells, plus higher diversity, than the aged donors did. Across samples, TCR beta diversity tracked strongly with naive T cell percentage. Per-million-T-cell TCR beta diversity fell roughly linearly with age.

Details on this clonotype: Its antigen remains unidentified.

This CDR3 has 16 amino acids. From germline, CDR1 is SGDLS and CDR2 YYNGEE. V dropped 3 bases and J dropped 2 bases, with 16 bases sitting between them. Next came a second PCR, run for about 6 to 12 cycles, which used a sample-barcoded 5' primer along with a J-beta primer mix. Samples each returned at least 3 million CDR3-containing paired-end reads. TCRdb re-analysed the 5' RACE reads in MiXCR, keeping a single row per CDR3 protein. Counted here are some 1.5 million distinct CDR3 sequences, roughly 43% occurring once; the ten biggest clones make up 4%. This receptor was identified in a woman aged 18-35 years in good health. The rearrangement joins TRBV9 to TRBJ2-3, with D perhaps TRBD1 or TRBD2 (5 bases each). Sample: blood. The CDR3 loop is CASSEGRLTSTDTQYF. The DNA of the CDR3 is TGTGCCAGCAGCGAGGGACGCCTTACCTCCACAGATACGCAGTATTTT.